This T cell receptor beta chain was captured by sequencing in a study of Graves' ophthalmopathy and Graves' hyperthyroidism. This CDR3 is built from 14 residues. Per germline, CDR1 SEHNR and CDR2 FQNEAQ (reference sequence). V shed 5 bases, J shed 1 base, and the junction held 4 bases outside the gene matches. In regard to this clonotype: Just one base apart from a much larger clone, this may be a read error.

Using RNA transcripts, the TCR beta CDR3 regions were amplified. Following a first-round RT-PCR that used HTBI primers, a second-round multiplex PCR was carried out. Each CDR3 protein gets one entry after TCRdb re-called the multiplex PCR reads with MiXCR. The table lists 200,000 to 250,000 distinct CDR3 sequences, around 45% of them singletons, with roughly 45% in the top ten. The rearrangement joins TRBV7-9 to TRBJ2-7, with 8 bases lining up with TRBD1. What was sequenced was peripheral blood. The clonotype comes from an adult man with Graves' ophthalmopathy. As DNA, the CDR3 is TGTGCCAGCAGCCGACGGACAGGGTCCTACGAGCAGTACTTC. Amino acid sequence: CASSRRTGSYEQYF.